Reported below is one TCR beta chain. The data were taken from a study of cytomegalovirus exposure and HLA in healthy donors. CDR1 SGHDT and CDR2 YYEEEE come from the germline V gene. The trim removed 0 bases at V and 6 bases at J, leaving 6 bases unmatched. This CDR3 has 15 amino acids. Amplification used 60 Vbeta primers and 13 Jbeta primers. TCRdb's copy holds only in-frame clones and misses some; the assay was immunoSEQ multiplex PCR. The sample yields more than 150,000 clones, roughly 87% seen once. The sequence came from a man between 35 and 55 years old in good health and CMV-seronegative. Material: PBMCs. V is TRBV5-6 and J is TRBJ2-7; TRBD1 matches at 10 bases. CDR3 in amino acids: CASSLGGGQGGEQYF. The CDR3 bases are TGTGCCAGCAGCTTGGGGGGCGGACAGGGGGGCGAGCAGTACTTC.